Below, 5 T cell receptor beta chains from the same sample are listed, as sequenced in a study of shared clonotypes between healthy human individuals. Assay: immunoSEQ multiplex PCR; the TCRdb copy retains only in-frame clones and omits some. Of more than 2 million clones detected, just under 95% appear once; the ten largest clones hold 0.85% to 1.2%. Terminally differentiated effector memory CD45RA+ cells were left out of the naive CD8 fraction, which was CD45RO-negative and positively selected for CCR7. The sample consisted of naive CD8+ T cells sorted from blood. These receptors originate from a man aged 18 to 35 in good health.

The chain couples TRBV27 to TRBJ2-4; D possibly uses TRBD1 or TRBD2 (6 bases each). V shed 2 bases and J shed 1 base, with 9 bases lying between them. Per the germline V gene, CDR1 is MNHEY and CDR2 is SMNVEV (reference sequence). The CDR3 length is 15 residues. The CDR3 DNA sequence: TGTGCCAGCAGTTTACTCGGGGGCGCCAAAAACATTCAGTACTTC. Translated: CASSLLGGAKNIQYF.

In nucleotides, the CDR3 is TGTGCCAGCAGCGTAGCTAGCGGGGGGAGCACAGATACGCAGTATTTT. This translates into CASSVASGGSTDTQYF. The chain carries TRBV9 and TRBJ2-3; 11 bases agree with TRBD2. V was clipped by 0 bases and J by 0 bases; unmatched bases: 0. The CDR3 is 16 amino acids. The V gene's germline CDR1 is SGDLS and CDR2 YYNGEE.

The chain joins TRBV27 to TRBJ1-5, with unresolved D. Trimming pared 0 bases from V and 11 bases from J, leaving 17 bases between. The germline CDR1 and CDR2 sequences are MNHEY and SMNVEV (reference sequence). CDR3 length: 15 amino acids. The CDR3 sequence: CASSLSAGVHLSQHF. CDR3 sequence (DNA): TGTGCCAGCAGTTTATCGGCTGGGGTGCACCTGTCCCAGCATTTT.

The V call is TRBV5-6, the J call TRBJ2-1; D possibly matches TRBD1 or TRBD2 (5 bases each). The germline V gene has CDR1 SGHDT and CDR2 YYEEEE. CDR3 size: 14 residues. Trimming left V 2 bases short and J 2 bases short, with 8 bases between. CDR3 amino acids: CASSFRGAYNEQFF. The DNA for the CDR3 is TGTGCCAGCAGCTTCAGAGGGGCCTACAATGAGCAGTTCTTC.

The chain carries TRBV6-1 and TRBJ2-7; D might be TRBD2 (5 bases). V lost 8 bases and J 2 bases, leaving 16 bases between the germline ends. This CDR3 comprises 14 residues. CDR1 is MNHNS, CDR2 SASEGT, per germline. This CDR3 is CASDLRVEAYEQYF. DNA for the CDR3: TGTGCCAGCGACCTGAGGGTGGAAGCCTACGAGCAGTACTTC.